These 27 T cell receptor beta chains originate from one sample sequenced in a study of blood T cell repertoires in COVID-19. Assay used: immunoSEQ multiplex PCR; TCRdb lists only in-frame clones, some missing. The sample has tens of thousands of clones, around nine tenths seen once. Sample: peripheral blood. Receptor source: a man in his fifties or sixties with acute or convalescent COVID-19.

This chain connects TRBV2 to TRBJ1-5; the D gene is possibly TRBD1 (5 bases). From germline, CDR1 is SNHLY and CDR2 FYNNEI. CDR3 size: 13 residues. The V end lost 6 bases, the J end lost 9 bases, and 15 bases lay between the germline ends. CDR3 residues: CASRQDQGWPQHF. CDR3 nucleotide sequence: TGTGCCAGCAGGCAGGATCAGGGATGGCCCCAGCATTTT.

The chain has TRBV19 and TRBJ2-7; TRBD1 is a possible D gene (6 bases). CDR1 is LNHDA and CDR2 is SQIVND in the germline V gene (reference sequence). CDR3 size: 11 residues. Trimming cost V 9 bases and J 0 bases, with 6 bases left between them. CDR3 amino acids: CASRGSYEQYF. CDR3 DNA: TGTGCCAGCAGGGGCTCCTACGAGCAGTACTTC. The full variable domain, in which reference TRBV19 and TRBJ2-7 provide the parts outside the CDR3, is DGGITQSPKYLFRKEGQNVTLSCEQNLNHDAMYWYRQDPGQGLRLIYYSQIVNDFQKGDIAEGYSVSREKKESFPLTVTSAQKNPTAFYLCASRGSYEQYFGPGTRLTVT.

The chain has TRBV7-9 and TRBJ2-7; 7 bases are shared with TRBD1. This CDR3 is 14 amino acids long. With 5 bases clipped from V and 6 bases from J, the junction kept 10 bases outside the gene matches. Germline V gene data show CDR1 as SEHNR and CDR2 as FQNEAQ (reference sequence). The DNA for the CDR3 is TGTGCCAGCAGCACGACCGCGACAGGGAGCGAGCAGTACTTC. Its protein is CASSTTATGSEQYF.

The chain has TRBV30 and TRBJ1-5; D is unresolved. V lost 2 bases, J lost 4 bases, and 12 bases lay in between. The CDR3 is 14 residues long. The germline CDR1 and CDR2 sequences are GTSNPN and SVGIG (reference sequence). CDR3 amino acids: CAWSSPRRNQPQHF. CDR3 DNA sequence: TGTGCCTGGAGTTCCCCACGGCGGAATCAGCCCCAGCATTTT. Drawing the rest from reference TRBV30 and TRBJ1-5, the complete variable domain is SQTIHQWPATLVQPVGSPLSLECTVEGTSNPNLYWYRQAAGRGLQLLFYSVGIGQISSEVPQNLSASRPQDRQFILSSKKLLLSDSGFYLCAWSSPRRNQPQHFGDGTRLSIL.

CDR3 sequence (DNA): TGTGCCAGCAGTTTAGTGGGACAGGGGATGGGGCAGCCCCAGCATTTT. As protein: CASSLVGQGMGQPQHF. The gene calls are TRBV28 and TRBJ1-5, with 10 bases aligning to TRBD1. Per the germline V gene, CDR1 is MDHEN and CDR2 is SYDVKM. With 2 bases clipped from V and 7 bases from J, the junction kept 8 bases outside the gene matches. This CDR3 has 16 residues.

The chain has TRBV5-1 and TRBJ2-5, with D hard to call. Germline V CDR1 and CDR2: SGHRS, YFSETQ. The CDR3 is 15 residues long. The V gene lost 0 bases and the J gene lost 5 bases, with 14 bases spanning the gap. CDR3 amino acids: CASSLAPSDWETQYF. DNA for the CDR3: TGCGCCAGCAGCTTGGCCCCAAGCGATTGGGAGACCCAGTACTTC.

This clone was seen just once. The chain uses TRBV11-2 and TRBJ1-2; maybe TRBD1 (6 bases). Germline CDR1 is SGHAT and CDR2 is FQNNGV. The CDR3 has 14 residues. Trimming took 4 bases from V and 5 from J, leaving 14 bases between them. CDR3 coding DNA: TGTGCCAGCAGCTCCGCCCCACAGGGATATGGCTACACCTTC. Amino acids: CASSSAPQGYGYTF.

This chain links TRBV11-2 with TRBJ1-2; 8 bases are shared with TRBD1. This CDR3 contains 13 residues. V was clipped by 5 bases and J by 6 bases; unmatched bases: 5. CDR1 SGHAT and CDR2 FQNNGV come from the germline V gene. CDR3 amino acids: CASSLLTGDGYTF. The CDR3 coding sequence is TGTGCCAGCAGCCTATTGACAGGGGATGGCTACACCTTC. The full variable domain, completed using reference TRBV11-2 and TRBJ1-2, is EAGVAQSPRYKIIEKRQSVAFWCNPISGHATLYWYQQILGQGPKLLIQFQNNGVVDDSQLPKDRFSAERLKGVDSTLKIQPAKLEDSAVYLCASSLLTGDGYTFGSGTRLTVV.

This clone was picked up a small number of times. The chain couples TRBV30 to TRBJ1-2; 9 positions agree with TRBD1. J lost 8 bases, V lost 8 bases, and 6 bases had no gene match. Per the germline V gene, CDR1 is GTSNPN and CDR2 is SVGIG (reference sequence). The CDR3 has 11 residues. The CDR3 DNA is TGTGCCGGACAGGGGTTCTGGGGCTACACCTTC. It encodes CAGQGFWGYTF. Full variable domain (remainder filled in from reference TRBV30 and TRBJ1-2): SQTIHQWPATLVQPVGSPLSLECTVEGTSNPNLYWYRQAAGRGLQLLFYSVGIGQISSEVPQNLSASRPQDRQFILSSKKLLLSDSGFYLCAGQGFWGYTFGSGTRLTVV.

J is TRBJ1-1 and V is TRBV30, with TRBD1 matching 7 bases. V shed 3 bases, J shed 5 bases, and the junction held 15 bases outside the gene matches. Germline V lookup: CDR1 GTSNPN, CDR2 SVGIG (reference sequence). The CDR3 covers 16 residues. In DNA form, the CDR3 reads TGTGCCTGGAGGGACATAAGGACAGGAGGCAGGACTGAAGCTTTCTTT. Protein: CAWRDIRTGGRTEAFF.

J is TRBJ1-2 and V is TRBV6-5, with 7 positions matching TRBD1. V lost 5 bases and J lost 1; bases outside the gene matches: 1. This CDR3 spans 13 amino acids. Germline loops: CDR1 MNHEY, CDR2 SVGAGI. The CDR3 region has the DNA TGTGCCAGCAGTCGGGACAGTAACTATGGCTACACCTTC. This encodes CASSRDSNYGYTF.

This chain connects TRBV7-2 to TRBJ2-5; TRBD2 agrees at 8 bases. After removal of 4 bases from V and 5 bases from J, the junction contained 9 bases not matched to a gene. Germline V gene lookup returns CDR1 SGHTA and CDR2 FQGNSA. This CDR3 has 15 amino acids. As DNA, the CDR3 is TGTGCCAGCAGCTCGCGGGGGGCCGGGAGGGAGACCCAGTACTTC. Its translation: CASSSRGAGRETQYF. Full variable domain (missing parts from reference TRBV7-2 and TRBJ2-5): GAGVSQSPSNKVTEKGKDVELRCDPISGHTALYWYRQSLGQGLEFLIYFQGNSAPDKSGLPSDRFSAERTGGSVSTLTIQRTQQEDSAVYLCASSSRGAGRETQYFGPGTRLLVL.

The chain joins TRBV27 to TRBJ2-3; 8 bases map to TRBD2. Per germline, CDR1 MNHEY and CDR2 SMNVEV (reference sequence). CDR3 size: 16 residues. The J segment lost 2 bases and the V segment lost 5 bases, leaving 9 bases of the junction unmatched. CDR3 sequence reads: CASSNGAGDDTDTQYF. In DNA form, the CDR3 reads TGTGCCAGCAGTAACGGAGCGGGGGACGACACAGATACGCAGTATTTT.

This chain connects TRBV6-5 to TRBJ2-1; D uncertain. Trimming removed 2 bases at V and 2 bases at J, with 7 bases between. The CDR3 is 14 amino acids. The germline gives CDR1 MNHEY, CDR2 SVGAGI. As DNA, the CDR3 is TGTGCCAGCAGTTACCTAGGAGCCTACAATGAGCAGTTCTTC. Its protein product is CASSYLGAYNEQFF.

This clone occurred once. This rearrangement joins TRBV5-1 to TRBJ1-1; no definite D call. This CDR3 has 15 residues. V was cut by 0 bases and J by 0 bases, with 9 bases left in between. Germline CDR1 reads SGHRS; CDR2 reads YFSETQ. The CDR3 DNA reads as TGCGCCAGCAGCTTGGATCTGGCACTGAACACTGAAGCTTTCTTT. Amino acids: CASSLDLALNTEAFF.

V is TRBV5-1 and J is TRBJ2-5; maybe TRBD1 (6 bases). Germline-derived CDR1 and CDR2 are SGHRS and YFSETQ. V lost 0 bases, J lost 5 bases, and 14 bases lay in between. This CDR3 contains 15 residues. Written as DNA, the CDR3 is TGCGCCAGCAGCTTGGTTGGCGAAAGGGGGGAGACCCAGTACTTC. This translates into CASSLVGERGETQYF.

The chain joins TRBV4-3 to TRBJ1-1, with unresolved D. Germline V gene sequence: CDR1 LGHNA, CDR2 YSLEER. The CDR3 sequence is 14 residues long. V lost 2 bases and J 0 bases, leaving 7 bases between the germline ends. This CDR3 is CASSQTVMNTEAFF. DNA of the CDR3: TGCGCCAGCAGCCAAACAGTAATGAACACTGAAGCTTTCTTT.

This chain links TRBV4-3 with TRBJ1-5; tentatively, D is TRBD1 (5 bases). V was clipped by 0 bases and J by 7 bases, with 13 bases between them. Germline CDR1 LGHNA, CDR2 YSLEER. This CDR3 has 15 residues. In DNA form, the CDR3 reads TGCGCCAGCAGCCAAGACGGGCAGGGTGGCCAGCCCCAGCATTTT. Its protein is CASSQDGQGGQPQHF.

V is TRBV19 and J is TRBJ1-6; 7 positions match TRBD1. Trimming took 2 bases from V and 6 from J; bases not matched to a gene: 4. Germline loops: CDR1 LNHDA, CDR2 SQIVND (reference sequence). This CDR3 region has 15 residues. CDR3 sequence: CASSITTGPNSPLHF. Here the CDR3 DNA reads TGTGCCAGTAGTATAACGACAGGGCCTAATTCACCCCTCCACTTT. Full variable domain (missing parts from reference TRBV19 and TRBJ1-6): DGGITQSPKYLFRKEGQNVTLSCEQNLNHDAMYWYRQDPGQGLRLIYYSQIVNDFQKGDIAEGYSVSREKKESFPLTVTSAQKNPTAFYLCASSITTGPNSPLHFGNGTRLTVT.

This chain links TRBV15 with TRBJ2-1; the D gene is possibly TRBD1 (5 bases). V shed 0 bases and J shed 0 bases, with 6 bases lying between them. The CDR3 sequence is 15 residues long. The germline CDR1 and CDR2 sequences are LNHNV and YYDKDF (reference sequence). The CDR3 sequence: CATSRDQGSYNEQFF. CDR3 DNA sequence: TGTGCCACCAGCAGAGATCAGGGCTCCTACAATGAGCAGTTCTTC.

The sample holds one count of this clone. The chain recombines TRBV6-5 with TRBJ1-2; TRBD1 aligns across 7 bases. After removal of 10 bases from V and 5 bases from J, the junction contained 10 bases not matched to a gene. CDR3 length equals 13 residues. Germline V gene sequence: CDR1 MNHEY, CDR2 SVGAGI. For the CDR3, the DNA is TGTGCCACCCAACCAGGGGGGTATTATGGCTACACCTTC. This encodes CATQPGGYYGYTF.

This clone was found once. The CDR3 is CASSLETDTVMNTEAFF. The CDR3 region has the DNA TGTGCCAGCAGCTTAGAAACGGATACAGTCATGAACACTGAAGCTTTCTTT. The chain is built from TRBV7-6 and TRBJ1-1; D not resolved. In germline, CDR1 is SGHVS, CDR2 FNYEAQ. The length of the CDR3 is 17 residues. Trimming left V 1 base short and J 0 bases short, with 15 bases between. Variable domain in full (rest from reference TRBV7-6 and TRBJ1-1): GAGVSQSPRYKVTKRGQDVALRCDPISGHVSLYWYRQALGQGPEFLTYFNYEAQQDKSGLPNDRFSAERPEGSISTLTIQRTEQRDSAMYRCASSLETDTVMNTEAFFGQGTRLTVV.

The chain combines TRBV5-6 with TRBJ2-1; D not resolved. Germline lookup yields CDR1 SGHDT and CDR2 YYEEEE. The CDR3 runs 14 residues. V was shortened by 0 bases and J by 5 bases, with 9 bases between the two germline ends. CDR3 region: CASSLVSHNNEQFF. The CDR3 nucleotides are TGTGCCAGCAGCTTGGTTAGCCATAACAATGAGCAGTTCTTC.

The rearrangement joins TRBV30 to TRBJ2-7; D ambiguous. With 1 base removed from V and 0 bases from J, the gap between germline ends came to 10 bases. Per germline, CDR1 GTSNPN and CDR2 SVGIG (reference sequence). This CDR3 has 14 amino acids. This chain's CDR3 is CAWSGHVSSYEQYF. In nucleotides, the CDR3 is TGTGCCTGGAGTGGTCACGTGAGCTCCTACGAGCAGTACTTC.

The J gene is TRBJ1-2, the V gene TRBV11-2; D call uncertain. There are 13 residues in the CDR3. The germline V gene encodes CDR1 SGHAT and CDR2 FQNNGV. V was clipped by 1 base and J by 8 bases, with 11 bases between them. CDR3 residues: CASSLGSEKGYTF. CDR3 sequence (DNA): TGTGCCAGCAGCTTAGGGTCCGAGAAGGGCTACACCTTC.

The chain links TRBV4-3 to TRBJ2-3, with TRBD2 matching 12 bases. The CDR3 contains 17 residues. The V gene's germline CDR1 is LGHNA and CDR2 YSLEER. The J segment lost 6 bases and the V segment lost 0 bases, leaving 7 bases of the junction unmatched. The CDR3 here is CASSQDSSGGALDTQYF. CDR3 nucleotide sequence: TGCGCCAGCAGCCAAGACTCTAGCGGGGGGGCTTTGGATACGCAGTATTTT.

The rearrangement links TRBV5-1 to TRBJ1-4, with D possibly being TRBD1 (6 bases). Trimming stripped 4 bases from V and 8 bases from J, with 18 bases between. The CDR3 loop spans 15 amino acids. CDR1 SGHRS and CDR2 YFSETQ come from the germline V gene. CDR3 region: CASSPQGGGDEKLFF. The DNA of the CDR3 is TGCGCCAGCAGCCCACAGGGTGGAGGTGACGAAAAACTGTTTTTT.